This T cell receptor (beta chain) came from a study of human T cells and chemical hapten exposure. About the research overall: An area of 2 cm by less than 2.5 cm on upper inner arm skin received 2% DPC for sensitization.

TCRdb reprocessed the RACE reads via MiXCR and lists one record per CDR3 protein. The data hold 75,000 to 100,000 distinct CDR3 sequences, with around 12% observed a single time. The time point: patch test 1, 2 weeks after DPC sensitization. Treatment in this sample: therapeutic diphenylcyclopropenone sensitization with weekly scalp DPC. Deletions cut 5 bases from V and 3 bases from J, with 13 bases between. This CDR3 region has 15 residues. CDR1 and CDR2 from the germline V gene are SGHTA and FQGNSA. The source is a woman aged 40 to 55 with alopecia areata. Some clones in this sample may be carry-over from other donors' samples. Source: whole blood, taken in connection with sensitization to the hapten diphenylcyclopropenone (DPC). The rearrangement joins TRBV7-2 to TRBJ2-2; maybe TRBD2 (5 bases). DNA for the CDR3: TGTGCCAGCAGCCACGGACTTACCCACACCGGGGAGCTGTTTTTT. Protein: CASSHGLTHTGELFF. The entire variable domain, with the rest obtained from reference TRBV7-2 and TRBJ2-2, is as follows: GAGVSQSPSNKVTEKGKDVELRCDPISGHTALYWYRQSLGQGLEFLIYFQGNSAPDKSGLPSDRFSAERTGGSVSTLTIQRTQQEDSAVYLCASSHGLTHTGELFFGEGSRLTVL.